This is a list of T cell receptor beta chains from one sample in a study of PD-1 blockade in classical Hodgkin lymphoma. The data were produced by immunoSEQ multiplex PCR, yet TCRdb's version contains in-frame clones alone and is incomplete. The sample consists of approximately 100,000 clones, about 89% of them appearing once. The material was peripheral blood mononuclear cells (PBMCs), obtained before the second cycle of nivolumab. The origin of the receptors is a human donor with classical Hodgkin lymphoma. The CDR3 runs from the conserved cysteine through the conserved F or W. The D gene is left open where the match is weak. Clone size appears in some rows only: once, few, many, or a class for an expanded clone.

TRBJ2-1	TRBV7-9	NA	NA	TGTGCCAGGAGAAATTTAGGTCCCGGGGACAATGAGCAGTTCTTC	CARRNLGPGDNEQFF
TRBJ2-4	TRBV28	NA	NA	TGTGCCAGCAGTTCCACACTAGCCAAAAACATTCAGTACTTC	CASSSTLAKNIQYF
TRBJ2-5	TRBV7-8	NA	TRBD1	TGTGCCAGCAGCTTAGCCCGGGACAGCCTGGGGACCCAGTACTTC	CASSLARDSLGTQYF
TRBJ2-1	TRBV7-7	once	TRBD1	TGTGCCAGCAGCTCATGGACAGGGGATGAGCAGTTCTTC	CASSSWTGDEQFF
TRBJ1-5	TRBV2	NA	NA	TGTGCCAGCAGTGTGGAGATCAATCAGCCCCAGCATTTT	CASSVEINQPQHF
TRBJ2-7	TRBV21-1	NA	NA	TGTGCCAGCAGCAAATGGCAGTACTACGAGCAGTACTTC	CASSKWQYYEQYF
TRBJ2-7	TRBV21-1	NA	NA	TGTGCCAGCAGCACGGGTTACGAGCAGTACTTC	CASSTGYEQYF
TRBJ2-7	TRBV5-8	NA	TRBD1	TGTGCCAGCAGCTTGGATTTCGGGACAGGGAACCCCTCCTACGAGCAGTACTTC	CASSLDFGTGNPSYEQYF
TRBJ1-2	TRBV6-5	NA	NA	TGTGCCAGCAGCCAAGGTCCGGGTGGCTACACCTTC	CASSQGPGGYTF
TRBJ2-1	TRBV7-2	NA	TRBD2	TGTGCCAGCAGCTTAGGTAGCGGGGGGAGGAATGAGCAGTTCTTC	CASSLGSGGRNEQFF
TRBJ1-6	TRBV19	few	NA	TGTGCCAGTAGAACAGGGTCTGGATCACCCCTCCACTTT	CASRTGSGSPLHF